Below, 29 T cell receptor beta chains from the same sample are listed, as sequenced in a study of cytomegalovirus exposure and HLA in healthy donors. A multiplex PCR was run with 60 Vbeta primers and 13 Jbeta primers. Repertoires were generated with immunoSEQ multiplex PCR, while TCRdb's copy carries only in-frame clones and drops some. The table has around 140,000 clones, 75% to 90% seen once. The specimen sequenced was PBMCs. These receptors came from a woman aged 45 to 65 in good health and CMV-seropositive.

The CDR3, as DNA: TGCAGCGTTGTGGGAGGGGTCTTTAATGAAAAACTGTTTTTT. It yields the protein CSVVGGVFNEKLFF. The V call is TRBV29-1, the J call TRBJ1-4; tentatively, D is TRBD1 (5 bases). V was trimmed by 4 bases and J by 4 bases, leaving 13 bases between them. CDR3 length: 14 residues. The germline V gene encodes CDR1 SQVTM and CDR2 ANQGSEA. The whole variable domain, remainder taken from reference TRBV29-1 and TRBJ1-4, is SAVISQKPSRDICQRGTSLTIQCQVDSQVTMMFWYRQQPGQSLTLIATANQGSEATYESGFVIDKFPISRPNLTFSTLTVSNMSPEDSSIYLCSVVGGVFNEKLFFGSGTQLSVL.

The chain recombines TRBV7-9 with TRBJ1-1, with unresolved D. This CDR3 contains 10 residues. CDR1 and CDR2 (germline): SEHNR, FQNEAQ (reference sequence). V was trimmed by 5 bases and J by 8 bases, leaving 6 bases between them. CDR3 bases: TGTGCCAGCAGCCCGTTAGAAGCTTTCTTT. Translation gives CASSPLEAFF.

V usage is TRBV18 and J usage is TRBJ2-7; 7 nucleotides match TRBD2. The CDR3 loop spans 12 amino acids. J gave up 7 bases and V 5 bases, and 5 bases lay outside the gene matches. Germline V gene sequence: CDR1 KGHSH, CDR2 LQKENI. CDR3 DNA: TGTGCCAGCTCAGGAGCGGGGCGTGAGCAGTACTTC. Protein product: CASSGAGREQYF.

The gene calls are TRBV19 and TRBJ2-5, with 9 bases matching TRBD1. The ends lost 3 bases at V and 6 bases at J; junction bases unmatched: 5. Germline CDR1 reads LNHDA; CDR2 reads SQIVND (reference sequence). CDR3 length: 14 amino acids. For the CDR3, the DNA is TGTGCCAGTAGTATTGGGGGACAGGGAAAGACCCAGTACTTC. The encoded protein is CASSIGGQGKTQYF.

This chain joins TRBV6-5 and TRBJ2-7, with TRBD1 matching 9 bases. The germline V gene encodes CDR1 MNHEY and CDR2 SVGAGI. The CDR3 is 15 residues long. Germline trimming cut 1 base from V and 6 bases from J; bases unmatched to any gene: 7. CDR3 residues: CASSYFSTGGGEQYF. For the CDR3, the DNA is TGTGCCAGCAGTTACTTTTCGACAGGGGGTGGCGAGCAGTACTTC.

The DNA of the CDR3 is TGCAGTGCTAGAGATAGAGAGACCCAGTACTTC. This encodes CSARDRETQYF. J is TRBJ2-5 and V is TRBV20-1, with D hard to call. The CDR3 is 11 amino acids. Trimming shortened V by 0 bases and J by 4 bases, and 3 bases separated the two germline ends. CDR1 and CDR2 (germline): DFQATT, SNEGSKA (reference sequence).

This clone appeared once. CDR3 DNA sequence: TGTGCCAGCAGCTCCGGGACTAGCGTCGGCGGGGAGCTGTTTTTT. Encoded protein: CASSSGTSVGGELFF. The gene calls are TRBV5-8 and TRBJ2-2, with 10 bases aligning to TRBD2. This CDR3 is built from 15 residues. J gave up 7 bases and V 3 bases, and 6 bases lay outside the gene matches. Germline V gene lookup returns CDR1 SGHTS and CDR2 YDEGEE.

The genes are TRBV4-1 and TRBJ2-7; 9 bases align to TRBD1. Germline V gene lookup returns CDR1 MGHRA and CDR2 YSYEKL. Germline trimming cut 3 bases from V and 4 bases from J; bases unmatched to any gene: 7. CDR3 length: 15 residues. For the CDR3, the DNA is TGCGCCAGCAGCCATAGACAGGGGGTGTTATACGAGCAGTACTTC. This encodes CASSHRQGVLYEQYF.

This clone came up a few times. The rearrangement uses TRBV5-4 and TRBJ2-7; TRBD2 aligns across 9 bases. Germline V gene sequence: CDR1 SGHNT, CDR2 YYREEE (reference sequence). The length of the CDR3 is 15 residues. V dropped 4 bases and J dropped 2; count of bases not matched to a gene: 7. CDR3 nucleotides: TGTGCCAGCAGCCAAGGGTGGACTAGCGCCTACGAGCAGTACTTC. Translating gives CASSQGWTSAYEQYF.

Turning to this clone: Germline is not matched at one junction end, which may reflect a read error. J is TRBJ2-3 and V is TRBV7-9; D may be TRBD1 (6 bases). Per the germline V gene, CDR1 is SEHNR and CDR2 is FQNEAQ (reference sequence). The CDR3 runs 15 residues. DNA of the CDR3: TGTTCCAGCAGCTCGCCAGACAGGCAGCTGGATACGCAGTATTTT. It translates to CSSSSPDRQLDTQYF.

This chain uses TRBV28 with TRBJ2-7, with D perhaps matching TRBD2 (6 bases). The CDR3 runs 15 residues. Trimming shortened V by 6 bases and J by 2 bases, and 17 bases separated the two germline ends. From germline, CDR1 is MDHEN and CDR2 SYDVKM. CDR3 DNA: TGTGCCAGCAGGAAAGCGGGTAGTTCCACCTACGAGCAGTACTTC. Encoded protein: CASRKAGSSTYEQYF.

The gene calls are TRBV7-9 and TRBJ1-1, with D possibly TRBD1 on 6 matching bases. Trimming took off 3 bases at V and 3 bases at J, with 14 bases between the two ends. CDR3 length equals 15 residues. From germline, CDR1 is SEHNR and CDR2 FQNEAQ (reference sequence). The CDR3 spells CASSLTHPGDTEAFF. CDR3 DNA: TGTGCCAGCAGCTTGACACACCCAGGGGACACTGAAGCTTTCTTT.

The chain recombines TRBV19 with TRBJ1-2; 8 bases are a match to TRBD1. CDR1 and CDR2 from the germline V gene are LNHDA and SQIVND (reference sequence). V was clipped by 4 bases and J by 3 bases; unmatched bases: 7. The CDR3 length is 15 residues. CDR3 DNA: TGTGCCAGTAGTAGAGGACAGGGATCGGACTATGGCTACACCTTC. Its protein product is CASSRGQGSDYGYTF.

This clone was seen a single time. The rearrangement links TRBV7-2 to TRBJ2-5, with 8 bases matching TRBD1. From germline, CDR1 is SGHTA and CDR2 FQGNSA. V gave up 0 bases and J gave up 4 bases; unmatched junction bases: 4. The CDR3 runs to 15 residues. DNA for the CDR3: TGTGCCAGCAGCTTAGCCTCAGGGGGCTTAGAGACCCAGTACTTC. It translates to CASSLASGGLETQYF. Full variable domain (missing parts from reference TRBV7-2 and TRBJ2-5): GAGVSQSPSNKVTEKGKDVELRCDPISGHTALYWYRQSLGQGLEFLIYFQGNSAPDKSGLPSDRFSAERTGGSVSTLTIQRTQQEDSAVYLCASSLASGGLETQYFGPGTRLLVL.

This sequence joins TRBV10-3 and TRBJ2-1, with 12 bases that match TRBD2. The CDR3 consists of 16 residues. Losses at the gene ends were 6 bases for V and 5 bases for J; bases not matched to a gene: 8. Germline V lookup: CDR1 ENHRY, CDR2 SYGVKD. The CDR3, as DNA: TGTGCCATCAGAACGACTAGCGGGGGTGACAACAATGAGCAGTTCTTC. Translating it yields CAIRTTSGGDNNEQFF.

The chain is built from TRBV14 and TRBJ1-4, with 8 positions matching TRBD1. This CDR3 contains 13 residues. With 4 bases clipped from V and 8 bases from J, the junction kept 3 bases outside the gene matches. Germline V gives CDR1 SGHDN, CDR2 FVKESK. The chain's CDR3 is CASSPGGWEKLFF. Written as DNA, the CDR3 is TGTGCCAGCAGCCCAGGGGGCTGGGAAAAACTGTTTTTT.

The J gene is TRBJ2-5, the V gene TRBV7-2, with 9 nucleotides matching TRBD2. The CDR3 length is 16 residues. V trimming: 2 bases; J trimming: 1 base; junction bases outside the gene matches: 5. Germline values: CDR1 SGHTA, CDR2 FQGNSA. The CDR3 region is CASSLSLAGFQETQYF. The CDR3 DNA sequence: TGTGCCAGCAGCTTAAGCCTAGCGGGGTTCCAAGAGACCCAGTACTTC. The full variable domain, in which reference TRBV7-2 and TRBJ2-5 provide the parts outside the CDR3, is GAGVSQSPSNKVTEKGKDVELRCDPISGHTALYWYRQSLGQGLEFLIYFQGNSAPDKSGLPSDRFSAERTGGSVSTLTIQRTQQEDSAVYLCASSLSLAGFQETQYFGPGTRLLVL.

This CDR3 reads CASSFLRSGYTF. The CDR3, as DNA: TGTGCCAGCAGCTTCTTAAGGAGTGGCTACACCTTC. This chain joins TRBV11-2 and TRBJ1-2; D gene unclear. The CDR3 extends over 12 amino acids. V shed 3 bases and J shed 7 bases, with 9 bases lying between them. The germline gives CDR1 SGHAT, CDR2 FQNNGV.

Details on this clone: At one end the junction does not follow the germline gene, possibly because of a read error. The CDR3 region is CSSSSLGTVQETQYF. CDR3 bases: TGTTCCAGCAGCTCCTTGGGGACAGTACAAGAGACCCAGTACTTC. This chain joins TRBV7-9 and TRBJ2-5; 7 bases are shared with TRBD1. This CDR3 has 15 amino acids. Germline lookup yields CDR1 SEHNR and CDR2 FQNEAQ (reference sequence).

The chain couples TRBV7-3 to TRBJ1-1; TRBD1 might be the D (5 bases). The CDR3 has 13 residues. V was cut by 3 bases and J by 6 bases, with 11 bases left in between. Per the germline V gene, CDR1 is SGHTA and CDR2 is FQGTGA. The CDR3 is CASSFTGGAEAFF. The CDR3 DNA reads as TGTGCCAGCAGCTTTACAGGAGGGGCTGAAGCTTTCTTT.

The V and J genes are TRBV9 and TRBJ2-2; TRBD1 might be the D (6 bases). Trimming shortened V by 0 bases and J by 3 bases, and 9 bases separated the two germline ends. Germline CDR1 and CDR2: SGDLS and YYNGEE. The CDR3 runs 15 residues. CDR3 DNA: TGTGCCAGCAGCGTAGGAGGGGGACACACCGGGGAGCTGTTTTTT. This codes for CASSVGGGHTGELFF.

The chain joins TRBV2 to TRBJ2-7; D unclear. Germline CDR1 is SNHLY and CDR2 is FYNNEI. The CDR3 loop spans 12 amino acids. V lost 7 bases and J lost 4, with 11 bases in between. The CDR3, as DNA: TGTGCCAGCAAATCTCTAAGTTACGAGCAGTACTTC. It encodes CASKSLSYEQYF.

The chain employs TRBV7-6 and TRBJ2-1; TRBD2 aligns across 8 bases. Looked up from germline, CDR1 is SGHVS and CDR2 is FNYEAQ. This CDR3 region has 18 residues. Trimming cost V 3 bases and J 0 bases; bases outside gene matches: 10. CDR3 region: CASSLYAGLEGSYNEQFF. The DNA of the CDR3 is TGTGCCAGCAGCTTGTACGCGGGACTAGAGGGCTCCTACAATGAGCAGTTCTTC.

The rearrangement uses TRBV6-5 and TRBJ2-5; D is perhaps TRBD2 (5 bases). Trimming left V 5 bases short and J 2 bases short, with 12 bases between. CDR1 is MNHEY, CDR2 SVGAGI, per germline. CDR3 length: 14 residues. The DNA for the CDR3 is TGTGCCAGCAGTAACCTCGGGGAACAAGAGACCCAGTACTTC. Amino acid sequence: CASSNLGEQETQYF.

This chain joins TRBV7-9 and TRBJ2-7, with TRBD1 identical over 10 bases. V shed 5 bases, J shed 5 bases, and the junction held 6 bases outside the gene matches. Per the germline V gene, CDR1 is SEHNR and CDR2 is FQNEAQ (reference sequence). The length of the CDR3 is 14 residues. The CDR3 region is CASSKSGTGDEQYF. In nucleotides, the CDR3 is TGTGCCAGCAGCAAGTCCGGGACAGGGGACGAGCAGTACTTC.

The CDR3 loop reads CASSRQLDSEKLFF. The CDR3 DNA reads TGTGCCAGCAGCCGTCAACTCGACAGTGAAAAACTGTTTTTT. V and J are TRBV7-2 and TRBJ1-4; possible D gene TRBD1, 5 bases. The CDR3 extends over 14 amino acids. CDR1 SGHTA and CDR2 FQGNSA come from the germline V gene. Trimming removed 5 bases from V and 7 bases from J, with 14 bases in between.

The chain carries TRBV6-5 and TRBJ2-7; 10 nucleotides agree with TRBD2. Trimming at V came to 2 bases and at J to 2 bases, leaving 0 bases not matched to a gene. CDR3 length equals 14 residues. Germline CDR1 is MNHEY and CDR2 is SVGAGI. The CDR3 region has the DNA TGTGCCAGCAGTTACGGGACTAGCGCCTACGAGCAGTACTTC. Its translation is CASSYGTSAYEQYF.

V and J are TRBV27 and TRBJ2-7; 10 bases agree with TRBD2. Germline CDR1 is MNHEY and CDR2 is SMNVEV (reference sequence). This CDR3 is built from 15 residues. V lost 5 bases and J lost 9; bases outside the gene matches: 13. CDR3 sequence (DNA): TGTGCCAGCAGTGCGATGGGACTAGCGAACGCTCGGCAGTACTTC. The encoded protein is CASSAMGLANARQYF.

CDR3 residues: CASSRRAGGGPDLYEQYF. The CDR3 DNA reads as TGTGCCAGCAGCCGACGGGCAGGGGGCGGTCCAGACCTCTACGAGCAGTACTTC. V usage is TRBV13 and J usage is TRBJ2-7; TRBD1 aligns across 8 bases. The CDR3 loop spans 18 amino acids. Germline trimming cut 5 bases from V and 3 bases from J; bases unmatched to any gene: 18. Germline CDR1 and CDR2: PRHDT and FYEKMQ (reference sequence).